The 7 T cell receptor beta chains given below trace back to one sample, sequenced in a study of T cell repertoires and Cas9 in healthy adults. Produced via immunoSEQ multiplex PCR; TCRdb's table is partial and in-frame only. The data hold approximately 21,000 clones, with roughly 90% observed a single time. Sequenced: CD4+ effector T cells (CD127+, CD25-, CD137-, CD154-) from PBMCs; culture status not recorded. These receptors came from a human donor in good health.

This clone was picked up one time. The chain has TRBV5-1 and TRBJ2-5, with D possibly TRBD1 on 6 matching bases. The end of the DNA is better explained by TRBJ2-7, so the J call may be wrong. From germline, CDR1 is SGHRS and CDR2 YFSETQ. CDR3 length: 15 amino acids. The CDR3 DNA reads TGCGCCAGCAGCCCTTTAGGGGGACCACTCTACGAGCAGTACTTC. Its translation: CASSPLGGPLYEQYF.

V usage is TRBV4-2 and J usage is TRBJ1-2, with no clear D. This CDR3 is 12 amino acids long. CDR1 LGHNA and CDR2 YNFKEQ come from the germline V gene. V was clipped by 0 bases and J by 7 bases, with 6 bases between them. In DNA form, the CDR3 reads TGTGCCAGCAGCCAAGATGAACCTGGCTACACCTTC. Amino acid sequence: CASSQDEPGYTF.

The rearrangement links TRBV5-6 to TRBJ2-3, with TRBD2 identical over 10 bases. The CDR3 spans 14 residues. V dropped 3 bases and J dropped 9; count of bases not matched to a gene: 7. Germline loops: CDR1 SGHDT, CDR2 YYEEEE. The CDR3 nucleotides are TGTGCCAGCAGCTCCGGGCTAGCGGGGGAGACGCAGTATTTT. Translating gives CASSSGLAGETQYF.

This clone was seen only once. The chain combines TRBV5-6 with TRBJ1-6, with D unclear. Trimming shortened V by 4 bases and J by 19 bases, and 18 bases separated the two germline ends. Germline CDR1 and CDR2: SGHDT and YYEEEE. The CDR3 runs to 12 residues. CDR3 sequence reads: CASSRSPLKSHF. CDR3 sequence (DNA): TGTGCCAGCAGCCGATCGCCCCTAAAGTCTCACTTT.

The chain employs TRBV7-9 and TRBJ2-7; D possibly corresponds to TRBD1 (6 bases). V gave up 2 bases and J gave up 0 bases, with 8 bases separating them. This CDR3 comprises 14 residues. Germline V gene sequence: CDR1 SEHNR, CDR2 FQNEAQ (reference sequence). CDR3 bases: TGTGCCAGCAGCTTAATGGGGGCCTCCTACGAGCAGTACTTC. This translates into CASSLMGASYEQYF.

The CDR3, as DNA: TGTGCCAGTCGGTCCCAAATGGGGGGGGACGACAATGAGCAGTTCTTC. This codes for CASRSQMGGDDNEQFF. The chain has TRBV27 and TRBJ2-1; 7 bases map to TRBD2. CDR3 length: 16 amino acids. The germline V gene encodes CDR1 MNHEY and CDR2 SMNVEV (reference sequence). V shed 9 bases and J 5 bases; nucleotides not matched to a gene: 16.

This clone has just one count. The V gene is TRBV2, the J gene TRBJ2-3, with 7 positions matching TRBD1. Germline V lookup: CDR1 SNHLY, CDR2 FYNNEI. The CDR3 extends over 15 amino acids. V shed 8 bases, J shed 2 bases, and the junction held 10 bases outside the gene matches. The CDR3, as DNA: TGTGCCAGCTGTAGGGACAGATTCTCCACAGATACGCAGTATTTT. Translated, it gives CASCRDRFSTDTQYF. Full variable domain (outside the CDR3, taken from reference TRBV2 and TRBJ2-3): EPEVTQTPSHQVTQMGQEVILRCVPISNHLYFYWYRQILGQKVEFLVSFYNNEISEKSEIFDDQFSVERPDGSNFTLKIRSTKLEDSAMYFCASCRDRFSTDTQYFGPGTRLTVL.